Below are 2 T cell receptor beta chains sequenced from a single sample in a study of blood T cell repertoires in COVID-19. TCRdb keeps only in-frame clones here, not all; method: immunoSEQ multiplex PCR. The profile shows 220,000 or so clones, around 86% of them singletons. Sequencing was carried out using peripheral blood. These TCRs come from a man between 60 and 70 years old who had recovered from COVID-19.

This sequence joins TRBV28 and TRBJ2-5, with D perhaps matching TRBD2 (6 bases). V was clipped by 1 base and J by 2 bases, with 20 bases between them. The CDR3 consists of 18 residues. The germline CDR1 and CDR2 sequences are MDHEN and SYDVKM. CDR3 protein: CASSLLFGDCRKQETQYF. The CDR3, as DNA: TGTGCCAGCAGTTTATTATTTGGGGACTGCAGGAAGCAAGAGACCCAGTACTTC.

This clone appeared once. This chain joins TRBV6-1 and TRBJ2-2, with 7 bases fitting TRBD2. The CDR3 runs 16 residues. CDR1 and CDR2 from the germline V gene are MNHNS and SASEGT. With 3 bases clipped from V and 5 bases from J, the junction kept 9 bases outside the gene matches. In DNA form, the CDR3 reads TGTGCCAGCAGTGACCCTCGGGGGGTGGGGACCGGGGAGCTGTTTTTT. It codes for CASSDPRGVGTGELFF.